This TCR beta chain was identified during a study of CD8 T cells in Susac syndrome. The study sequenced TCR beta in blood CD8+ and CD4+ T cells. Negative isolation was used for CD8+ and CD4+ T cells and FACS enrichment for TEMRA cells. Random hexamers were used to reverse transcribe the RNA input (roughly 0.5 to 1 ug). By means of immunoSEQ multiplex PCR, TCR beta CDR3 spanning 54 Vbeta and 13 Jbeta underwent amplification. Each CDR3 protein is one row after TCRdb ran MiXCR on the immunoSEQ multiplex PCR reads. In the table there are 150,000 to 200,000 distinct CDR3 sequences, about 95% of which are singletons. Whole-study findings and limits: Acknowledgment was made by the study that its TCR sequencing and HLA analysis involved a relatively small number of individuals.

CDR1 and CDR2 (germline): MNHEY, SVGEGT. Trimming pared 7 bases from V and 4 bases from J, leaving 7 bases between. The CDR3 covers 11 residues. With regard to this clonotype: Its target is unknown.

This sequence joins TRBV6-2 or TRBV6-3 and TRBJ1-2; D unresolved. The sequenced sample was CD4+ T cells from PBMCs. This sequence was found in a human donor in good health. The DNA for the CDR3 is TGTGCCAGCAACGACTTCTATGGCTACACCTTC. Protein: CASNDFYGYTF.